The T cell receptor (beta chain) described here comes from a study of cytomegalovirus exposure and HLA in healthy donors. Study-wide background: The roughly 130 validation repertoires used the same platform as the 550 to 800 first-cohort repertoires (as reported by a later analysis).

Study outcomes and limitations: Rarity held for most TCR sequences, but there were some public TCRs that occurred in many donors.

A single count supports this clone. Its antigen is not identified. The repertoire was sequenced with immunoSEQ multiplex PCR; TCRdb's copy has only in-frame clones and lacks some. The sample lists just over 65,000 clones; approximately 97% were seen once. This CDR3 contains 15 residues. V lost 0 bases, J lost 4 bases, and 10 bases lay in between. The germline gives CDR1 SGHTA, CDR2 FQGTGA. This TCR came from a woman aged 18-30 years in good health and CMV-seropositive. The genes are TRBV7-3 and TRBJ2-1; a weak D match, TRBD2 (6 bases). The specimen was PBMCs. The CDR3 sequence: CASSLTSAGYNEQFF. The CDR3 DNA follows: TGTGCCAGCAGCTTAACTTCGGCGGGGTACAATGAGCAGTTCTTC.